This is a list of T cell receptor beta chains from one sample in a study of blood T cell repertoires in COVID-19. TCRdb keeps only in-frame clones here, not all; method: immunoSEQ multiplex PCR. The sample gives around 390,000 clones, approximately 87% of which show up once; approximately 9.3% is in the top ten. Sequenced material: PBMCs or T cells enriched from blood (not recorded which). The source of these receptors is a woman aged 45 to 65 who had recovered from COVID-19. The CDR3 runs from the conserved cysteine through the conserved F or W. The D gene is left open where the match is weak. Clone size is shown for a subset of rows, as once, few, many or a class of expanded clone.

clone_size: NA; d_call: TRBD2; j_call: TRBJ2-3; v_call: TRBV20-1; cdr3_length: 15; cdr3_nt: TGCAGTGCTAGTGGTCTAGCGGGGGGGCCCGATACGCAGTATTTT; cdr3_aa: CSASGLAGGPDTQYF
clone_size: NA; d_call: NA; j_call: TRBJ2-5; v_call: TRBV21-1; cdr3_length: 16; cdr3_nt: TGTGCCAGCAGCACCCCTCGACCGCGCGGGTGGGAGACCCAGTACTTC; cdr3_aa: CASSTPRPRGWETQYF
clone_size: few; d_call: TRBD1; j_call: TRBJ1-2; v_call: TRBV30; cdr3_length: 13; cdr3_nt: TGTGCCTGGAGTGTACAGGGGTACTATGGCTACACCTTC; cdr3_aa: CAWSVQGYYGYTF
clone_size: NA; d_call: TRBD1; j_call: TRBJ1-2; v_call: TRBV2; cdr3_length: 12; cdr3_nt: TGTGCCAGCCTCGCCGGACAGGATGGCTACACCTTC; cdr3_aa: CASLAGQDGYTF
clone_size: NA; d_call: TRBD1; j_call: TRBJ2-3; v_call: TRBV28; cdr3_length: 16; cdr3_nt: TGTGCCAGCAGTCACTTTGACAGGGTAGGCACAGATACGCAGTATTTT; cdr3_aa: CASSHFDRVGTDTQYF
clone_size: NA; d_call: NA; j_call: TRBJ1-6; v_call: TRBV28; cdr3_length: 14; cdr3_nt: TGTGCCAGCAGTACTCAGGGTGATAATTCACCCCTCCACTTT; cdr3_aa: CASSTQGDNSPLHF
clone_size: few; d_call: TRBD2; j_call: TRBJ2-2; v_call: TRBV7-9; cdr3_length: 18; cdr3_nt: TGTGCCAGCAGCCCTTGGGGCGGGGGGGCCTTGAACACCGGGGAGCTGTTTTTT; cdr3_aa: CASSPWGGGALNTGELFF
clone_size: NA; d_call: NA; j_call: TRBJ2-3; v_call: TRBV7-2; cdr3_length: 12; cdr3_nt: TGTGCCAGCAGCTTATGGGGAGGTACGCAGTATTTT; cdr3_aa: CASSLWGGTQYF
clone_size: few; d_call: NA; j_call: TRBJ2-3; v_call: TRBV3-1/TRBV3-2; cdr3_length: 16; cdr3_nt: TGTGCCAGCAGCCAAGAGTGGGCGGGACGCACAGATACGCAGTATTTT; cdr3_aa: CASSQEWAGRTDTQYF
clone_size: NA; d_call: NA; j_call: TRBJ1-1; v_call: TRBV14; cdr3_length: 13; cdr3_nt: TGTGCCAGCAGCCAACGGGGGGTCACTGAAGCTTTCTTT; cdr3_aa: CASSQRGVTEAFF
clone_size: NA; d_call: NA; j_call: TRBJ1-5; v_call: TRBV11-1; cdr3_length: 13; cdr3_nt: TGTGCCAGCAGCTTAAACAGCTATCAGCCCCAGCATTTT; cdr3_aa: CASSLNSYQPQHF
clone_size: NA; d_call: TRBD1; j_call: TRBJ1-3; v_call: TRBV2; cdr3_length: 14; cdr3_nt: TGTGCCAGCAGTGCGACAGGGGCGGGAAACACCATATATTTT; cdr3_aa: CASSATGAGNTIYF
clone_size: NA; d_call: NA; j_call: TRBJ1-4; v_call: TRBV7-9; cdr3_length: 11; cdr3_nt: TGTGCCAGTGGAGGTACGGCAAAACTGTTTTTT; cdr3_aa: CASGGTAKLFF
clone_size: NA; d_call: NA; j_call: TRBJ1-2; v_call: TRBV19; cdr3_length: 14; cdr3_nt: TGTGCCAGTAGTATTGAGAGAGAAAACTATGGCTACACCTTC; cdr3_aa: CASSIERENYGYTF
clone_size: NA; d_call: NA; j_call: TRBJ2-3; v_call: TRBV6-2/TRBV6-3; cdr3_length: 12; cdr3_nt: TGTGCCAGCAGCGCTAGCATGAATACGCAGTATTTT; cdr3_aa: CASSASMNTQYF
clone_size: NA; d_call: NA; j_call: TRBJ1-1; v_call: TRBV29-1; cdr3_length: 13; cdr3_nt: TGCAGCGTTACAGGGAAGACGAACACTGAAGCTTTCTTT; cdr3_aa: CSVTGKTNTEAFF
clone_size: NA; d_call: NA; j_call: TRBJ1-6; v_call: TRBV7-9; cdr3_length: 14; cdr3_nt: TGTGCCAGCACAAAACGGGGTTATAATTCACCCCTCCACTTT; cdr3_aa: CASTKRGYNSPLHF
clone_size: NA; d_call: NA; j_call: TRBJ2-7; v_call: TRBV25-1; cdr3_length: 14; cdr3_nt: TGTGCCAGCAGTGATCAGCGAAGGCTCGGGGAGCAGTACTTC; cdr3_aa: CASSDQRRLGEQYF
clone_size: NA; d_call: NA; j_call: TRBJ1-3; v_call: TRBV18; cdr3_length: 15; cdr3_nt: TGTGCCAGCTCACCAGGGGGGAGCTCTGGAAACACCATATATTTT; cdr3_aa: CASSPGGSSGNTIYF
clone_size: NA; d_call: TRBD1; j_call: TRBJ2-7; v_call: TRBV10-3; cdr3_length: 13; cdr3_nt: TGTGCCATCAAGGACAGGGCCGCCTACGAGCAGTACTTC; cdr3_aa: CAIKDRAAYEQYF
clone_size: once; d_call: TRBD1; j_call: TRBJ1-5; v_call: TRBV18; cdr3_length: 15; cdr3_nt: TGTGCCAGCTCACCCGGGACAGGGGAAAACCAGCCCCAGCATTTT; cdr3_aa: CASSPGTGENQPQHF
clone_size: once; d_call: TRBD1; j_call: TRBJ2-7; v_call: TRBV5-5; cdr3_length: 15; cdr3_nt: TGTGCCAGCAGCTTGGAAGGGACAGGGGCCTACGAGCAGTACTTC; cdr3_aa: CASSLEGTGAYEQYF
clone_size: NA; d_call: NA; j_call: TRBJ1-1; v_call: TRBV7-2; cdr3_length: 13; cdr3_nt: TGTGCCAGCAGCTTATACTCCCCGGGGGAAGCTTTCTTT; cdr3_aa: CASSLYSPGEAFF
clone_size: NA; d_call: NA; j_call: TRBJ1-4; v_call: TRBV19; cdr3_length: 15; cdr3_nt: TGTGCCAGTAGGCGGACTCGGGGGACCGCTGAAAAACTGTTTTTT; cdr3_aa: CASRRTRGTAEKLFF
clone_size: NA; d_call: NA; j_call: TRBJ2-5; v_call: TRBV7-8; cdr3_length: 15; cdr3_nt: TGTGCCAGCAGCTTAGCGGCAACCCTCCAAGAGACCCAGTACTTC; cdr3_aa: CASSLAATLQETQYF
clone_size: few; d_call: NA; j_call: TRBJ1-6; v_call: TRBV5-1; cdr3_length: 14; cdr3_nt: TGCGCCAGCAGCTTGAATCAGGCAAATTCACCCCTCCACTTT; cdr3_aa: CASSLNQANSPLHF
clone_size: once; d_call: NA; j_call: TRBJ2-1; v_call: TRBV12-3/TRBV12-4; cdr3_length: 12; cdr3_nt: TGTGCCAGCAGTTTCAAGGCAGGTGAGCAGTTCTTC; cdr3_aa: CASSFKAGEQFF
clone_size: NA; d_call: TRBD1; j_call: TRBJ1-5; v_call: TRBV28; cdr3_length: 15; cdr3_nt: TGTGCCAGCAGTTCCACGACAGGGGGCAATCAGCCCCAGCATTTT; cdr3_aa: CASSSTTGGNQPQHF
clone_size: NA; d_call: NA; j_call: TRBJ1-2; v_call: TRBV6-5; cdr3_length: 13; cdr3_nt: TGTGCCAGCAGTCCTGGGGGGGGCTATGGCTACACCTTC; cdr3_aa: CASSPGGGYGYTF
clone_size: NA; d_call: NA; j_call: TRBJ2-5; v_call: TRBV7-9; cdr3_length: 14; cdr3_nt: TGTGCCAGCAGTTCCGGGGGGCTCTGGGAGACCCAGTACTTC; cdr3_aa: CASSSGGLWETQYF
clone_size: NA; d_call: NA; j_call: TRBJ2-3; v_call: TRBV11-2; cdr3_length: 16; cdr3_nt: TGTGCCAGCAGCTCCCCTTCGGGGGTTTACACAGATACGCAGTATTTT; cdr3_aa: CASSSPSGVYTDTQYF
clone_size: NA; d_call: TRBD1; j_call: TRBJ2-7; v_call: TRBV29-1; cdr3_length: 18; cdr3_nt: TGCAGCGTTGACCTCCTGGGGCAGGACAGGGGGCGCGGGGACGAGCAGTACTTC; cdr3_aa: CSVDLLGQDRGRGDEQYF
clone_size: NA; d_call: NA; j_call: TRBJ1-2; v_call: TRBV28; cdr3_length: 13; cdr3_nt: TGTGCCAGCAGTTTACGGACAGATTATGGCTACACCTTC; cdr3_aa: CASSLRTDYGYTF
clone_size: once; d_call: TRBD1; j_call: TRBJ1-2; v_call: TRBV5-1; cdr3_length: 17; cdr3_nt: TGCGCCAGCAGCTTGGAAGGGACAGGGGTCCGCCCGATGGGCTACACCTTC; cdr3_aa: CASSLEGTGVRPMGYTF
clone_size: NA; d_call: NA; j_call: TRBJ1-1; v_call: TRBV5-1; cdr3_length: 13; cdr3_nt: TGCGCCAGCAGCTTGAGGGGGGGCACTGAAGCTTTCTTT; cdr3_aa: CASSLRGGTEAFF
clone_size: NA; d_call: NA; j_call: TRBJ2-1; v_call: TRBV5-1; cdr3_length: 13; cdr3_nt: TGCGCCAGCAGCTTGTCACTAGGGGGTGAGCAGTTCTTC; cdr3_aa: CASSLSLGGEQFF
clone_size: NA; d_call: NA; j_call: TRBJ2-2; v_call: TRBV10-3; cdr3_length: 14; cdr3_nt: TGTGCCATCAGTGATGGCCCTGACACCGGGGAGCTGTTTTTT; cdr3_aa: CAISDGPDTGELFF
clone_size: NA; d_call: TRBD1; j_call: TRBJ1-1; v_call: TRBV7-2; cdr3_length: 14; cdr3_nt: TGTGCCAGCAGCCTCGGAGGACAGGGGCGCGTAGCTTTCTTT; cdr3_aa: CASSLGGQGRVAFF
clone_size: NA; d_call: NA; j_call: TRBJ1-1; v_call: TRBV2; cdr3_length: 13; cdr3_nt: TGTGCCAGCAGATTGGGAGCGAACACTGAAGCTTTCTTT; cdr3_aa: CASRLGANTEAFF
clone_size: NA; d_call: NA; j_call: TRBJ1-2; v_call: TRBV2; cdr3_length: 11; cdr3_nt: TGTGCCAGCAGGCGACAGGATGGCTACACCTTC; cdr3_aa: CASRRQDGYTF
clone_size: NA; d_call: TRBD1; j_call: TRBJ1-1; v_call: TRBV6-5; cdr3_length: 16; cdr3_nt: TGTGCCAGCAGTTACTTACCGGGACAGGGCACCACTGAAGCTTTCTTT; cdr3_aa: CASSYLPGQGTTEAFF
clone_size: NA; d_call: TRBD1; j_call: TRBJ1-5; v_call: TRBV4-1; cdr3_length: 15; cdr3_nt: TGCGCCAGCAGCCGAGGGACAGGGGGAACTCAGCCCCAGCATTTT; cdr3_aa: CASSRGTGGTQPQHF
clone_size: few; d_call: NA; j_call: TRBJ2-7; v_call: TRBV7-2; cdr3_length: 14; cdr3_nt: TGTGCCAGCAGCTTAGCAAGTAGATCCTACGAGCAGTACTTC; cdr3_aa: CASSLASRSYEQYF
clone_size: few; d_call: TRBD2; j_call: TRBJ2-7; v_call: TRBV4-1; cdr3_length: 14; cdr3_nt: TGCGCCAGCAGCGTGAGGGACTACTCCTACGAGCAGTACTTC; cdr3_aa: CASSVRDYSYEQYF
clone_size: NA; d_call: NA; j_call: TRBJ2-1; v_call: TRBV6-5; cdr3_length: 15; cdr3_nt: TGTGCCAGCAGAACCCCCGGACAGAGGTACAATGAGCAGTTCTTC; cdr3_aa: CASRTPGQRYNEQFF
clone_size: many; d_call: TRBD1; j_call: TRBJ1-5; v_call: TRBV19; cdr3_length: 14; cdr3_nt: TGTGCCAGTAGTACCACAGGGGGGAATCAGCCCCAGCATTTT; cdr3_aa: CASSTTGGNQPQHF
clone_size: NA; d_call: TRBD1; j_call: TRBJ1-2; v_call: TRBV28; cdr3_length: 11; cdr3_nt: TGTGCCAGCACAGGGGGGATATGGCTACGATTC; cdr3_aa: CASTGGIWLRF
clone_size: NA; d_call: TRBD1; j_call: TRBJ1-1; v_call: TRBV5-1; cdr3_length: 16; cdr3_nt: TGCGCCAGCAGCTCGCGATCGGGCAGGGGGTTCACTGAAGCTTTCTTT; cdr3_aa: CASSSRSGRGFTEAFF